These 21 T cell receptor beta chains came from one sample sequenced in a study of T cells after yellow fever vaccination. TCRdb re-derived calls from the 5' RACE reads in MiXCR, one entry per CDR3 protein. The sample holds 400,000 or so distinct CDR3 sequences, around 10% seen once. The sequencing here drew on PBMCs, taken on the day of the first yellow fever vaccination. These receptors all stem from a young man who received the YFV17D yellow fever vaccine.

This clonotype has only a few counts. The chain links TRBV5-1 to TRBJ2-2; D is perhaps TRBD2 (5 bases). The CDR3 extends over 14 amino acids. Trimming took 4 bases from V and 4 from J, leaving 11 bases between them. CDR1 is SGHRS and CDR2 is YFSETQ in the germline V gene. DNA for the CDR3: TGCGCCAGCAGCACCCAGGCGGGCACCGGGGAGCTGTTTTTT. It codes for CASSTQAGTGELFF.

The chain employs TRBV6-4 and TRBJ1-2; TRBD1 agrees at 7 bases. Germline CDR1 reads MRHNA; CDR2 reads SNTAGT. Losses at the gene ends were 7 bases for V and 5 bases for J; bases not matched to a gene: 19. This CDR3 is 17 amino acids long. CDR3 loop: CASTPPAQGVWYYGYTF. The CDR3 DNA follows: TGTGCCAGCACCCCCCCTGCCCAGGGGGTTTGGTATTATGGCTACACCTTC.

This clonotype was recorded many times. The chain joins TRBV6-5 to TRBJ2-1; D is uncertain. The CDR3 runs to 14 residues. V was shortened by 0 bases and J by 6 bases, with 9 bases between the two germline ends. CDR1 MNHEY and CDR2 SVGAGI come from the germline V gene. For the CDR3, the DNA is TGTGCCAGCAGTTACTCTCTGTGGGTCAATGAGCAGTTCTTC. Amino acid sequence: CASSYSLWVNEQFF.

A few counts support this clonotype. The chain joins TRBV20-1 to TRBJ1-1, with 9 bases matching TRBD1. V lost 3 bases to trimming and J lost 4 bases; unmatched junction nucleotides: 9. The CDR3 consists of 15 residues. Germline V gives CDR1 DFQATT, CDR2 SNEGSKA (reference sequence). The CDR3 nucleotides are TGCAGTGCTAGGCGGACAGGGGCCGGGATCACTGAAGCTTTCTTT. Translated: CSARRTGAGITEAFF.

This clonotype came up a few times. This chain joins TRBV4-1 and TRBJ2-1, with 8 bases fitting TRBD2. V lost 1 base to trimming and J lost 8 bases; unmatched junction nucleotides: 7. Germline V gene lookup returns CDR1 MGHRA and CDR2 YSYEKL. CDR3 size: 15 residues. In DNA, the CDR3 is TGCGCCAGCAGCCAAGGTAGCGGGGCTTTCTATGAGCAGTTCTTC. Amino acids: CASSQGSGAFYEQFF.

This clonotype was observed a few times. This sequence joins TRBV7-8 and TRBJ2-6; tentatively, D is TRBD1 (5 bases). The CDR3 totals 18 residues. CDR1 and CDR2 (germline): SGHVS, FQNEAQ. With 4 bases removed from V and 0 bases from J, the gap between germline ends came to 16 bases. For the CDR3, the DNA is TGTGCCAGCAGCTCCTATAGAGTAAGGGGCTCTGGGGCCAACGTCCTGACTTTC. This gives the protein CASSSYRVRGSGANVLTF.

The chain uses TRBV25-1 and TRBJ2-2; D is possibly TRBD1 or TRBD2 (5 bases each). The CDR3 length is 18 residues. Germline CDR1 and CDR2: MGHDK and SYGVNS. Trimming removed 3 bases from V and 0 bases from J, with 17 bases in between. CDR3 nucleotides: TGTGCCAGCAGTGAGGTTGGGGGTACCCTTCCGAACACCGGGGAGCTGTTTTTT. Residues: CASSEVGGTLPNTGELFF.

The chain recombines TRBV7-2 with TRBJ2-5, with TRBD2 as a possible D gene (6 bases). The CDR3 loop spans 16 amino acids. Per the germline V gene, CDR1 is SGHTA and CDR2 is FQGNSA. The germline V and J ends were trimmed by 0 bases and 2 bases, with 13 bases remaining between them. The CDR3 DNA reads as TGTGCCAGCAGCTTAGCGCGGCGGGGACTGCAAGAGACCCAGTACTTC. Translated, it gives CASSLARRGLQETQYF.

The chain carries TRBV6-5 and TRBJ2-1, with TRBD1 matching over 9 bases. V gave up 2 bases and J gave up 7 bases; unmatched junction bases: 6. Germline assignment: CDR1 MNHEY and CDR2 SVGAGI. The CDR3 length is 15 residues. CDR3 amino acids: CASSYETGGCNEQFF. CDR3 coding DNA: TGTGCCAGCAGTTACGAGACAGGGGGTTGTAATGAGCAGTTCTTC.

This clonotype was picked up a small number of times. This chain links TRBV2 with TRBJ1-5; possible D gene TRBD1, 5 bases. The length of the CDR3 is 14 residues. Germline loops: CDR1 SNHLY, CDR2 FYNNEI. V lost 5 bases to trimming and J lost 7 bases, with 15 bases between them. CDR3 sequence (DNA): TGTGCCAGCAGTTTTCAGGGATCAATACAGCCCCAGCATTTT. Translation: CASSFQGSIQPQHF.

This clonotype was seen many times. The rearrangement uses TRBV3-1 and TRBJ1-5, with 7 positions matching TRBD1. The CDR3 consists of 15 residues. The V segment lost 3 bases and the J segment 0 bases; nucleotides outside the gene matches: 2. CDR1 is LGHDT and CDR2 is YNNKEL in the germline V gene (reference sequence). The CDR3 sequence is CASSQGTVSNQPQHF. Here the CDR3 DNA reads TGTGCCAGCAGCCAGGGGACAGTTAGCAATCAGCCCCAGCATTTT.

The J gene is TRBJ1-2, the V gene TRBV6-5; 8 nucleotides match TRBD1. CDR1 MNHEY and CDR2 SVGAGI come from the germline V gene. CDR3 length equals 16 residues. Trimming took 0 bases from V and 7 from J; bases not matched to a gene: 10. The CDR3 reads CASSYSSQGAGFGYTF. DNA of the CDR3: TGTGCCAGCAGTTACTCCAGCCAGGGGGCAGGTTTTGGCTACACCTTC.

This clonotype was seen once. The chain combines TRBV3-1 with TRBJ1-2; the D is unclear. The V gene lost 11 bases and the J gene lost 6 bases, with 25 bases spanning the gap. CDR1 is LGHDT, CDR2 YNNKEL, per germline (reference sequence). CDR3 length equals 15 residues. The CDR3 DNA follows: TGTGCCTCCTGCCTTAACGGGAACCCGAGGAATGGCTACACCTTC. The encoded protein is CASCLNGNPRNGYTF.

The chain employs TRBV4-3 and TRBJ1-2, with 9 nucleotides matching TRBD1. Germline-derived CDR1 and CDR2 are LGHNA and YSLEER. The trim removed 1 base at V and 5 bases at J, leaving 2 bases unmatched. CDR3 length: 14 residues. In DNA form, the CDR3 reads TGCGCCAGCAGCCAAGGGACAGGGGCTTATGGCTACACCTTC. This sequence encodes CASSQGTGAYGYTF.

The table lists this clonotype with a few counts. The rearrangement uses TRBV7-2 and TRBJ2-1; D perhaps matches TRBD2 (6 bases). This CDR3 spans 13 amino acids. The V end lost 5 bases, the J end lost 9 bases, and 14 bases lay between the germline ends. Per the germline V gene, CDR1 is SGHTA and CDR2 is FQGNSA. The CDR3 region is CASSASSVGEQFF. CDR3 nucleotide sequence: TGTGCCAGCAGCGCCTCTAGCGTTGGTGAGCAGTTCTTC.

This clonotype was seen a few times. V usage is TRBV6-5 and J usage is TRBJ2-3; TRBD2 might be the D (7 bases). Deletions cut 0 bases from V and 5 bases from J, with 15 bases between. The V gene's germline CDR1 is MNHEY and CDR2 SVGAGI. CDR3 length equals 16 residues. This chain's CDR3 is CASSYSRGGARDTQYF. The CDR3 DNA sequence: TGTGCCAGCAGTTACTCTAGGGGGGGGGCCCGAGATACGCAGTATTTT.

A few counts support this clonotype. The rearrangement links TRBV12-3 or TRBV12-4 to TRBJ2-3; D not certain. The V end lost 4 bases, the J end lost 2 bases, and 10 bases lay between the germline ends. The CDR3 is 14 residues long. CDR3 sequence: CASSYSRPTDTQYF. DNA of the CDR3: TGTGCCAGCAGTTACTCCAGGCCCACAGATACGCAGTATTTT.

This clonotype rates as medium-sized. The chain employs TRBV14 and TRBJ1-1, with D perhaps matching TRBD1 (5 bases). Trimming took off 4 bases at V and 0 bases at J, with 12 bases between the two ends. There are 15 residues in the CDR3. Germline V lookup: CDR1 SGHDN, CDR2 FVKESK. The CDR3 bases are TGTGCCAGCAGCCGGGGAGGGGCTTTGAACACTGAAGCTTTCTTT. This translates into CASSRGGALNTEAFF.

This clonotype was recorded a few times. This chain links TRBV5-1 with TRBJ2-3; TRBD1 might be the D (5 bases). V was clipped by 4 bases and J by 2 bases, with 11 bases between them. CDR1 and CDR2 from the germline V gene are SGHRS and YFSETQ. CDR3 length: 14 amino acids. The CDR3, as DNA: TGCGCCAGCAGCGGGGCGGCCTACACAGATACGCAGTATTTT. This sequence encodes CASSGAAYTDTQYF.

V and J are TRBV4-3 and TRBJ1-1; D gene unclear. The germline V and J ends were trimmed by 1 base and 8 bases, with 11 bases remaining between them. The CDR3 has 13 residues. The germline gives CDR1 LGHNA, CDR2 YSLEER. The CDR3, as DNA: TGCGCCAGCAGCCAAGTTTTAGATGACGAAGCTTTCTTT. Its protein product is CASSQVLDDEAFF.

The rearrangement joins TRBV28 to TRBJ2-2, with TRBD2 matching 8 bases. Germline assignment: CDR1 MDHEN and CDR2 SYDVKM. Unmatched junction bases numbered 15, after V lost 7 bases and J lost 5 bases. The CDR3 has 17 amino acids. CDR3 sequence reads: CASTPSGGPPWTGELFF. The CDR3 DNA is TGTGCCAGCACCCCATCGGGAGGGCCGCCGTGGACCGGGGAGCTGTTTTTT.